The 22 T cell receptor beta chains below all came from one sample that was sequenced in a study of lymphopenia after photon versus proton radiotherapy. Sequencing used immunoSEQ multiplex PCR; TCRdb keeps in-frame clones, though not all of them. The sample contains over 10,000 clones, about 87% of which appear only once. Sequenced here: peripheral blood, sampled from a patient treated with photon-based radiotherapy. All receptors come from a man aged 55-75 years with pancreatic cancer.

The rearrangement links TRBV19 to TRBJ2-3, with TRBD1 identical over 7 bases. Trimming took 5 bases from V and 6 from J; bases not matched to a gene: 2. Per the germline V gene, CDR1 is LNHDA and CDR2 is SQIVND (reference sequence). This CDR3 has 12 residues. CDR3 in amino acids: CASSVRGDTQYF. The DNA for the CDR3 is TGTGCCAGTAGTGTCAGGGGGGATACGCAGTATTTT. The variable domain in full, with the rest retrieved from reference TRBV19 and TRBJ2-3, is DGGITQSPKYLFRKEGQNVTLSCEQNLNHDAMYWYRQDPGQGLRLIYYSQIVNDFQKGDIAEGYSVSREKKESFPLTVTSAQKNPTAFYLCASSVRGDTQYFGPGTRLTVL.

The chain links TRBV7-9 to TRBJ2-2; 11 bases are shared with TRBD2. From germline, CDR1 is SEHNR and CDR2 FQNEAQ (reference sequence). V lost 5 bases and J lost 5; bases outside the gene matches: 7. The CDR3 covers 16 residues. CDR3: CASSPLAGGDTGELFF. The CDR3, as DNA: TGTGCCAGCAGCCCTCTAGCGGGGGGTGATACCGGGGAGCTGTTTTTT.

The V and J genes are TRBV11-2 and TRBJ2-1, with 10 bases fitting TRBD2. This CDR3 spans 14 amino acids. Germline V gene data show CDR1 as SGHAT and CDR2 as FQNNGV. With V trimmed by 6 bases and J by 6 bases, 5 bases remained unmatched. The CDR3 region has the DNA TGTGCCAGCAGTCCAGCGGGGGGGCTCAATGAGCAGTTCTTC. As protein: CASSPAGGLNEQFF.

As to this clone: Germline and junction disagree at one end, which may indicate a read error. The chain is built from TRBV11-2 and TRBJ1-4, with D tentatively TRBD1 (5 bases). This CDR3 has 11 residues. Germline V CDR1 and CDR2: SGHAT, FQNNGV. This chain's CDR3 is CASSLVGPRIF. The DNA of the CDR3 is TGTGCCAGCAGCTTAGTGGGACCGAGGATTTTT.

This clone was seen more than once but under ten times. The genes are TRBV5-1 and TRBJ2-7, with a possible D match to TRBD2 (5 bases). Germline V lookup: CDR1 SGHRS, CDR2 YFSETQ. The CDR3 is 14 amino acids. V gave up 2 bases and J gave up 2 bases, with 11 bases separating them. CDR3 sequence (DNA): TGCGCCAGCAGCTTCATCTCGGGGACCTACGAGCAGTACTTC. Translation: CASSFISGTYEQYF.

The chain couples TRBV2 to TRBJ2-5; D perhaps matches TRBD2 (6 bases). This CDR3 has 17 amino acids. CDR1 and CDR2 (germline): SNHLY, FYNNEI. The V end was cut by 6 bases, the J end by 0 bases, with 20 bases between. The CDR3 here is CASRQGPTSFYQETQYF. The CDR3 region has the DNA TGTGCCAGCAGGCAAGGCCCCACTAGCTTCTACCAAGAGACCCAGTACTTC.

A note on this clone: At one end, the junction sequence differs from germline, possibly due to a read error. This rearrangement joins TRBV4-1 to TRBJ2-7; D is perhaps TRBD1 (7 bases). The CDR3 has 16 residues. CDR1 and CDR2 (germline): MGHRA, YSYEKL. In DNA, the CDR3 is TGCGCCAGCAGTCAAGGAGGGGGCAGAAGTTCCTACGAGCAGTACTTC. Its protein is CASSQGGGRSSYEQYF.

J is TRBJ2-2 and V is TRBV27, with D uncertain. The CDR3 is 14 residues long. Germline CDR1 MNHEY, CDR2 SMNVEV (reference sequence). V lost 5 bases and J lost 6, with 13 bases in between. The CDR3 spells CASSTRTAPGELFF. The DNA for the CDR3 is TGTGCCAGCAGTACGCGGACGGCCCCCGGGGAGCTGTTTTTT.

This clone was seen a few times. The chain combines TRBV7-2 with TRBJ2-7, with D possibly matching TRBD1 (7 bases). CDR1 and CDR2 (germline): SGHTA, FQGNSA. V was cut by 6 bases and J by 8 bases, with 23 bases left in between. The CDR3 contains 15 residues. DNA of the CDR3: TGTGCCAGCAGTCCCAGGGGGGACAGTCAGTCACAGCAGTACTTC. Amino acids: CASSPRGDSQSQQYF.

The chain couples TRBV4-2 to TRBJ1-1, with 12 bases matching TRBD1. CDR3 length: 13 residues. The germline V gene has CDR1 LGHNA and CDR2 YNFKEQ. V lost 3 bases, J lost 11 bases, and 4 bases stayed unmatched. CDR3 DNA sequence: TGTGCCAGCAGCCATCGGGACAGGGGGCCCGCTTTCTTT. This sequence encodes CASSHRDRGPAFF.

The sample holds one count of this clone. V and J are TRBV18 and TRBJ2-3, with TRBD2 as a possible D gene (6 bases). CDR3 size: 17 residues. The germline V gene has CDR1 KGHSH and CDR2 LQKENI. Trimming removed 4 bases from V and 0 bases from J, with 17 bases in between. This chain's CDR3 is CASSLWDAGTSTDTQYF. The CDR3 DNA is TGTGCCAGCTCACTGTGGGATGCGGGAACTAGCACAGATACGCAGTATTTT.

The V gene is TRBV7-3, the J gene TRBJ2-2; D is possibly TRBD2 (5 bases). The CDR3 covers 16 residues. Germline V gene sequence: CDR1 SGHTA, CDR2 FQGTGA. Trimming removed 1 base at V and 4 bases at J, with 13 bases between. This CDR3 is CASSLNSGRPTGELFF. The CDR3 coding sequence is TGTGCCAGCAGCTTAAACTCGGGAAGACCCACCGGGGAGCTGTTTTTT. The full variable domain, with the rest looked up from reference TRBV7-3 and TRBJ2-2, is GAGVSQTPSNKVTEKGKYVELRCDPISGHTALYWYRQSLGQGPEFLIYFQGTGAADDSGLPNDRFFAVRPEGSVSTLKIQRTERGDSAVYLCASSLNSGRPTGELFFGEGSRLTVL.

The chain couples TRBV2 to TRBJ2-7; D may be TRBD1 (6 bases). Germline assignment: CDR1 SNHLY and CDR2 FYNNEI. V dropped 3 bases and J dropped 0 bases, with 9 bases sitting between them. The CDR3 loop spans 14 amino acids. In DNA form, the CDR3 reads TGTGCCAGCAGTGAGGGGGCAGTCTCCTACGAGCAGTACTTC. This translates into CASSEGAVSYEQYF.

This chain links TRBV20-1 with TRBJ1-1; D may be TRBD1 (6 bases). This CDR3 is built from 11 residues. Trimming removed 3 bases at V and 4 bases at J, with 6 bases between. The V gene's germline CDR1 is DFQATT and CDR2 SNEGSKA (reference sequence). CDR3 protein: CSASRGTEAFF. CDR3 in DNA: TGCAGTGCTAGCAGGGGCACTGAAGCTTTCTTT.

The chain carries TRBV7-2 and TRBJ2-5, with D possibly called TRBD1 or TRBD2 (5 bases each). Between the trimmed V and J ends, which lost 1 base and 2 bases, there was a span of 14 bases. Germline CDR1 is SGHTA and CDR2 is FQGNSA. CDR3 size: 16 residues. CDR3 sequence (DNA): TGTGCCAGCAGCTTAGGGGGGTCAGGACGACAAGAGACCCAGTACTTC. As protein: CASSLGGSGRQETQYF.

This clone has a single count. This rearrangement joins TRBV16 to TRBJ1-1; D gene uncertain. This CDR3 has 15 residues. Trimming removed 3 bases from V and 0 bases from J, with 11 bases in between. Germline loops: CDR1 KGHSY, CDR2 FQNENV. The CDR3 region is CASSHRATMNTEAFF. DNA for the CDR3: TGTGCCAGCAGCCACCGAGCGACCATGAACACTGAAGCTTTCTTT. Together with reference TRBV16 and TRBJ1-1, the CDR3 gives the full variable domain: GEEVAQTPKHLVRGEGQKAKLYCAPIKGHSYVFWYQQVLKNEFKFLISFQNENVFDETGMPKERFSAKCLPNSPCSLEIQATKLEDSAVYFCASSHRATMNTEAFFGQGTRLTVV.

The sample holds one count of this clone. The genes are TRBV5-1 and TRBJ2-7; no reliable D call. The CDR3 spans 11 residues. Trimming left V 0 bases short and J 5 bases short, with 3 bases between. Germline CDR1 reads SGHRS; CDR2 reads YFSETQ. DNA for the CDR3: TGCGCCAGCAGCTTGGAGAACGAGCAGTACTTC. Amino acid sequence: CASSLENEQYF.

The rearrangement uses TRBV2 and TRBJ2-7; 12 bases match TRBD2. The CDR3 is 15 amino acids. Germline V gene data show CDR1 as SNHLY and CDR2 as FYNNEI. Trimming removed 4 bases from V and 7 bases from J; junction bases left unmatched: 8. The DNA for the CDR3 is TGTGCCAGCAGTGGCGCTAGCGGGGGGGCGGGAGAGCAGTACTTC. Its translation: CASSGASGGAGEQYF.

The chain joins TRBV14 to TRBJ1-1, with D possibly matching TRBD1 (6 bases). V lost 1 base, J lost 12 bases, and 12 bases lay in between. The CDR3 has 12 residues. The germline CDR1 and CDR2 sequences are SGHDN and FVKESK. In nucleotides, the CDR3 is TGTGCCAGCAGCCAAGCGGGGACAATTTCTTTCTTT. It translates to CASSQAGTISFF.

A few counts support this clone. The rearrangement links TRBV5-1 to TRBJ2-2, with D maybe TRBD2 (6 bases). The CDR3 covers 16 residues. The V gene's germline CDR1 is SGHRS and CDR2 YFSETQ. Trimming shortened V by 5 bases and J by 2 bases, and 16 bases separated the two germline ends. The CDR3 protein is CASRPPWRGNTGELFF. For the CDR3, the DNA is TGCGCCAGCAGACCGCCGTGGCGGGGCAACACCGGGGAGCTGTTTTTT.

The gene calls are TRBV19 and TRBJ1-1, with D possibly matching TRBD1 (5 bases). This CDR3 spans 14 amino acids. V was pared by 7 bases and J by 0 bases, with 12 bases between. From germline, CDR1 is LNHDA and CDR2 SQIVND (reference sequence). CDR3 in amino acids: CASIHPDMNTEAFF. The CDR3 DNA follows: TGTGCCAGTATCCACCCGGACATGAACACTGAAGCTTTCTTT.

The CDR3 region is CASSPQAGGPDTQYF. The CDR3 DNA is TGTGCCAGCAGCCCCCAGGCAGGGGGCCCAGATACGCAGTATTTT. This chain connects TRBV6-4 to TRBJ2-3; TRBD1 matches 8 bases. Germline V gene sequence: CDR1 MRHNA, CDR2 SNTAGT. CDR3 length: 15 amino acids. The V and J ends lost 6 bases and 4 bases, in that order; junction bases with no gene match: 9.